This T cell receptor beta chain came from a study of T-cell reconstitution after alpha-beta-depleted transplantation in children. Findings and caveats of the study: T-cell counts and diversity were attributed mostly to newly produced T cells one year after transplant. Surviving recipient T cells and thymic progenitors accounted for the high day-60 TCRbeta diversity observed in some patients. Where alpha-beta T cells came from about two months after transplant was reportedly several hundred expanded graft clones.

As regards this clonotype: Antigen specificity is unknown.

V was pared by 0 bases and J by 0 bases, with 12 bases between. CDR3 length equals 17 residues. Germline lookup yields CDR1 SGHDN and CDR2 FVKESK. Preparing the TCRbeta library involved the use of unique molecular identifiers. TCRdb reanalysed the PCR reads using MiXCR and keeps one entry per CDR3 protein. The sample includes about 1,000,000 distinct CDR3 sequences, around 30% of them seen just once. The rearrangement joins TRBV14 to TRBJ2-1; unclear D gene. This receptor was taken from a boy younger than two who had a stem cell transplant for SCID, so the T cells may come from the graft donor. This material consisted of PBMCs, mostly from graft donor cells, taken 360 days after TCRalphabeta/CD19-depleted stem cell transplant. CDR3 nucleotide sequence: TGTGCCAGCAGCCAAGATTGGTCCCAGAGCTCCTACAATGAGCAGTTCTTC. Protein product: CASSQDWSQSSYNEQFF.